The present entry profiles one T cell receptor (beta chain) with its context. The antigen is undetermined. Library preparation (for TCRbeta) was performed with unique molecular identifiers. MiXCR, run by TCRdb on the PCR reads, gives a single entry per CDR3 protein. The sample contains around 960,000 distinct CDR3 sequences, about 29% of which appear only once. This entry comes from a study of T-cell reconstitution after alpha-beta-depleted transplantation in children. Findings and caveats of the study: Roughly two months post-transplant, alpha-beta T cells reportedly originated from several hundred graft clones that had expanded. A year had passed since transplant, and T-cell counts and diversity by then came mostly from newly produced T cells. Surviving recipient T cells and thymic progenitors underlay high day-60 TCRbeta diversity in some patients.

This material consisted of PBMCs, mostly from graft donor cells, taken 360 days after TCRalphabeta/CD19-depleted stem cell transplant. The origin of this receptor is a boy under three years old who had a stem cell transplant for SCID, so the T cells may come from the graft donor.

The CDR3 DNA reads TGTGCCAGCAGCCTATCGGGGAGGGGTGAAAAACTGTTTTTT. Its translation is CASSLSGRGEKLFF. This chain joins TRBV12-3 or TRBV12-4 and TRBJ1-4; D is perhaps TRBD1 (5 bases). V was shortened by 6 bases and J by 7 bases, with 15 bases between the two germline ends. CDR3 length: 14 amino acids.